This T cell receptor beta chain derives from a study of blood T cell repertoires in COVID-19. The table came from immunoSEQ multiplex PCR; TCRdb's copy has only in-frame clones and leaves some out. In the table there are under 250,000 clones, about 91% of which are singletons. CDR1 is SGHAT and CDR2 is FQNNGV in the germline V gene. The CDR3 is 16 residues long. Losses at the gene ends were 5 bases for V and 1 base for J; bases not matched to a gene: 4. Sequencing input: peripheral blood. The rearrangement links TRBV11-2 to TRBJ2-7; 14 positions agree with TRBD2. The clonotype originates from a man aged 80 or over with acute or convalescent COVID-19. As DNA, the CDR3 is TGTGCCAGCAGCCGAGGACTAGCGGGAGGTTCCTACGAGCAGTACTTC. Protein: CASSRGLAGGSYEQYF. Full variable domain (remainder filled in from reference TRBV11-2 and TRBJ2-7): EAGVAQSPRYKIIEKRQSVAFWCNPISGHATLYWYQQILGQGPKLLIQFQNNGVVDDSQLPKDRFSAERLKGVDSTLKIQPAKLEDSAVYLCASSRGLAGGSYEQYFGPGTRLTVT.